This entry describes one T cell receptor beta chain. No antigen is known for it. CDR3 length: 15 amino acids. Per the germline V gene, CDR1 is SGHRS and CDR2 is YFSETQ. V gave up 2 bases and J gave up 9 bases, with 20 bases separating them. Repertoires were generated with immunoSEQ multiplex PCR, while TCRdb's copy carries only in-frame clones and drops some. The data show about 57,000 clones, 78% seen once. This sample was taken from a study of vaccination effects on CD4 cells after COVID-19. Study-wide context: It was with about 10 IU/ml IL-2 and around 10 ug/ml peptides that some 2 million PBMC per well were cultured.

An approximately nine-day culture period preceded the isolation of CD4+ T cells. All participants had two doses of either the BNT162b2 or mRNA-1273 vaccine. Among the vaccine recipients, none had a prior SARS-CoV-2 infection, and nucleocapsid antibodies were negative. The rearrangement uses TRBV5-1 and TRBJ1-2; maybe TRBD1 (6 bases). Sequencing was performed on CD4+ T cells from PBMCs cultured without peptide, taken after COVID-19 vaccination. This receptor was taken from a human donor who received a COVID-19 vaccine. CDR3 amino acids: CASSLEAEGGSSYTF. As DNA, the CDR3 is TGCGCCAGCAGCTTAGAGGCGGAGGGGGGTAGTAGCTACACCTTC.